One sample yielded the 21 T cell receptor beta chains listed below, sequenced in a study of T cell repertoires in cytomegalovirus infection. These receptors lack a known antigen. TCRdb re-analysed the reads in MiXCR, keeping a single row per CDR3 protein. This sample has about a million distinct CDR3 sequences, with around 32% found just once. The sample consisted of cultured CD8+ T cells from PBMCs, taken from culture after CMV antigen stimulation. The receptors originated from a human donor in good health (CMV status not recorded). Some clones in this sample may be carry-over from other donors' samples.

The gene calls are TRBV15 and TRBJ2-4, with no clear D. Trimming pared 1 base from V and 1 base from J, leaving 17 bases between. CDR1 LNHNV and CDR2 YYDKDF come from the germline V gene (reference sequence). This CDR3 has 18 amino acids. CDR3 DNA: TGTGCCACCAGCAGAGGAGGAGAGGCCCTGACTGCCAAAAACATTCAGTACTTC. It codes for CATSRGGEALTAKNIQYF.

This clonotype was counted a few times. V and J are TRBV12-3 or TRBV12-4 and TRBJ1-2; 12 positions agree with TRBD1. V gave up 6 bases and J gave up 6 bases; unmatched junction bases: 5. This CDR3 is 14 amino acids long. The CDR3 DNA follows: TGTGCCAGCAGAGAGGGACAGGGGGCAGATGGCTACACCTTC. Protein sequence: CASREGQGADGYTF.

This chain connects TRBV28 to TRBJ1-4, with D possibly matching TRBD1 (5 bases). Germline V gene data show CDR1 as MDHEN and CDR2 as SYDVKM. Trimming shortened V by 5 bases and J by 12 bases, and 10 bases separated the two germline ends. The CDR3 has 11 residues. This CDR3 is CASSIQTELFF. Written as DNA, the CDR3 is TGTGCCAGCAGTATCCAGACAGAACTGTTTTTT. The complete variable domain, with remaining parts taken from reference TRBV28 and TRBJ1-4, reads DVKVTQSSRYLVKRTGEKVFLECVQDMDHENMFWYRQDPGLGLRLIYFSYDVKMKEKGDIPEGYSVSREKKERFSLILESASTNQTSMYLCASSIQTELFFGSGTQLSVL.

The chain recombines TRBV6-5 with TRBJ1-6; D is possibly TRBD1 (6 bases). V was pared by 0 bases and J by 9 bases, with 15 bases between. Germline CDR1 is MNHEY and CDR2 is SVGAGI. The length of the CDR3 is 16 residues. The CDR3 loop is CASSYSRDTDFSPLHF. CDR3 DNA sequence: TGTGCCAGCAGTTACTCCCGGGACACGGATTTTTCACCCCTCCACTTT.

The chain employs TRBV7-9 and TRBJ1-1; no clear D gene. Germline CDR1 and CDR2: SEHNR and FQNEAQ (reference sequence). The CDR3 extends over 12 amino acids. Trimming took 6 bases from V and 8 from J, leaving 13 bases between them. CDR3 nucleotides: TGTGCCAGCAGACCTAACAGCCCAGAAGCTTTCTTT. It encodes CASRPNSPEAFF.

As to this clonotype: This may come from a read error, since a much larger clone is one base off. The CDR3 sequence is CASSWGQYFYNEQFF. In nucleotides, the CDR3 is TGTGCCAGCAGCTGGGGACAGTACTTCTACAATGAGCAGTTCTTC. The rearrangement uses TRBV7-2 and TRBJ2-1; 7 bases are shared with TRBD1. Germline CDR1 reads SGHTA; CDR2 reads FQGNSA. V shed 4 bases, J shed 3 bases, and the junction held 6 bases outside the gene matches. The CDR3 runs to 15 residues.

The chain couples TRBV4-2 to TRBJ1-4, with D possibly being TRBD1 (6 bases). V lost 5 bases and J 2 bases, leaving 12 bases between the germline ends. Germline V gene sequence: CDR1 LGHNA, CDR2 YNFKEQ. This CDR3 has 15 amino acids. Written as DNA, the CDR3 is TGTGCCAGCAGCTCTCCGGGACATACTAATGAAAAACTGTTTTTT. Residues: CASSSPGHTNEKLFF.

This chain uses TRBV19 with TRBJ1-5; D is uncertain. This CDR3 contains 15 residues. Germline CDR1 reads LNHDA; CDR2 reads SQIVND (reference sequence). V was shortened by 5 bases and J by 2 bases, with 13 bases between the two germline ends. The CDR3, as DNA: TGTGCCAGTAGTCCTGACGGCTTTGGCAATCAGCCCCAGCATTTT. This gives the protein CASSPDGFGNQPQHF.

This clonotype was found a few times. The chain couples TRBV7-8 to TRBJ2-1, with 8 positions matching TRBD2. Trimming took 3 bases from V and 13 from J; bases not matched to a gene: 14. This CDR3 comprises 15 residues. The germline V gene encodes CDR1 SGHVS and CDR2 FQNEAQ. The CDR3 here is CASSLGTSGVESQFF. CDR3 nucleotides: TGTGCCAGCAGCTTGGGGACTAGTGGAGTGGAAAGTCAGTTCTTC.

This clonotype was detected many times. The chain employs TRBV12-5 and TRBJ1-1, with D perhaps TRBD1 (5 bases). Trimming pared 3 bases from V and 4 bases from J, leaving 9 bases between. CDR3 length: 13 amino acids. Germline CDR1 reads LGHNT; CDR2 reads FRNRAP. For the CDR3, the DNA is TGTGCTAGTGGTTTAGCAGGGCTCACTGAAGCTTTCTTT. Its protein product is CASGLAGLTEAFF. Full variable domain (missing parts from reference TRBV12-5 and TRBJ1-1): DARVTQTPRHKVTEMGQEVTMRCQPILGHNTVFWYRQTMMQGLELLAYFRNRAPLDDSGMPKDRFSAEMPDATLATLKIQPSEPRDSAVYFCASGLAGLTEAFFGQGTRLTVV.

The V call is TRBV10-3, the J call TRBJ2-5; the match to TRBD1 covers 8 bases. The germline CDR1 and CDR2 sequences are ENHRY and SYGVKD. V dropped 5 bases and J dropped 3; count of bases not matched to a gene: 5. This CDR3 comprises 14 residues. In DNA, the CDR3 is TGTGCCATCAGTCCGGACAGGGAGAAAGAGACCCAGTACTTC. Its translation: CAISPDREKETQYF.

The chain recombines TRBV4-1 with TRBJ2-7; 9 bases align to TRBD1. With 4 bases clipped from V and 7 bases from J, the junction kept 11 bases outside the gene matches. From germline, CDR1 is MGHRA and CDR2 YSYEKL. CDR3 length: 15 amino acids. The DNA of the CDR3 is TGCGCCAGCAGCCGACCGGGACAGGGACCCCTGGAGCAGTACTTC. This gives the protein CASSRPGQGPLEQYF.

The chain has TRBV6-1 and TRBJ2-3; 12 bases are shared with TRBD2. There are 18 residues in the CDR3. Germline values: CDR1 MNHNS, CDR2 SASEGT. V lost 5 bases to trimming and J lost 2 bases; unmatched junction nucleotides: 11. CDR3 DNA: TGTGCCAGCAGTCGTCCGGGACTAGCGGGTCGTATCACAGATACGCAGTATTTT. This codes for CASSRPGLAGRITDTQYF.

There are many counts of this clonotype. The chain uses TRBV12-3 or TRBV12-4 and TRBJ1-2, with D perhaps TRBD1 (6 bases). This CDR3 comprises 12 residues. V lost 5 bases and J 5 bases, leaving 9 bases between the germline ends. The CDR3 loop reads CASSGQGYGYTF. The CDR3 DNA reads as TGTGCCAGCAGTGGTCAGGGGTATGGCTACACCTTC.

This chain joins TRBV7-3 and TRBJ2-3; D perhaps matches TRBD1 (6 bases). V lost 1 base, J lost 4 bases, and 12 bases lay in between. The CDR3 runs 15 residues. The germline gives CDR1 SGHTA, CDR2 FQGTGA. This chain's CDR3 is CASSLSLGASDTQYF. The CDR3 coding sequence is TGTGCCAGCAGCTTAAGCCTGGGGGCGTCAGATACGCAGTATTTT. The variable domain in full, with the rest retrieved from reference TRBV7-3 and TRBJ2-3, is GAGVSQTPSNKVTEKGKYVELRCDPISGHTALYWYRQSLGQGPEFLIYFQGTGAADDSGLPNDRFFAVRPEGSVSTLKIQRTERGDSAVYLCASSLSLGASDTQYFGPGTRLTVL.

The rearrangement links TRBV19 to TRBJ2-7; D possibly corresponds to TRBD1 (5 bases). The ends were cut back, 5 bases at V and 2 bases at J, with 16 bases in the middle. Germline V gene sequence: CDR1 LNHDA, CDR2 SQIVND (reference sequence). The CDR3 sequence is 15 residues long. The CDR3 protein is CASSVTDLPTYEQYF. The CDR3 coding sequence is TGTGCCAGTAGTGTGACAGACCTACCAACCTACGAGCAGTACTTC.

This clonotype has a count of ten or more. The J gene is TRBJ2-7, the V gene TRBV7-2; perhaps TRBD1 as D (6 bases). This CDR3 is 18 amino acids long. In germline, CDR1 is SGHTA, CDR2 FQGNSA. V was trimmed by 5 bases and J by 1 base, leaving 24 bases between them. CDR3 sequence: CASSRKAPTGPFSYEQYF. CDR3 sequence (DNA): TGTGCCAGCAGCCGCAAAGCACCTACAGGGCCGTTTTCCTACGAGCAGTACTTC.

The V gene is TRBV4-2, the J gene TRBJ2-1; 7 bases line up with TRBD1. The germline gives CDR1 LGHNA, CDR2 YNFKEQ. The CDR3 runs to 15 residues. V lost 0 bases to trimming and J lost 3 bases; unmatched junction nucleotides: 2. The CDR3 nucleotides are TGTGCCAGCAGCCAAGAAGGGACAGTCTACAATGAGCAGTTCTTC. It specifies CASSQEGTVYNEQFF.

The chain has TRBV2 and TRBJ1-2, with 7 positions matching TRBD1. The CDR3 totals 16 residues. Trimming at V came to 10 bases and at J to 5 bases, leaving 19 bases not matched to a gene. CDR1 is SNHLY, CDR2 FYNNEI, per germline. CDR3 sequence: CANWDSFSPDPYGYTF. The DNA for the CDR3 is TGTGCCAACTGGGACAGTTTTTCACCTGACCCATATGGCTACACCTTC.

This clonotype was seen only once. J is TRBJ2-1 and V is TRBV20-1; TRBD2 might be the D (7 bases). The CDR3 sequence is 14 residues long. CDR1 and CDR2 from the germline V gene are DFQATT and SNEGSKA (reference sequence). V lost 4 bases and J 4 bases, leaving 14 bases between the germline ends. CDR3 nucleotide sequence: TGCAGTGCTATGAGGGGGGGCAGTTACAATGAGCAGTTCTTC. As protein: CSAMRGGSYNEQFF.

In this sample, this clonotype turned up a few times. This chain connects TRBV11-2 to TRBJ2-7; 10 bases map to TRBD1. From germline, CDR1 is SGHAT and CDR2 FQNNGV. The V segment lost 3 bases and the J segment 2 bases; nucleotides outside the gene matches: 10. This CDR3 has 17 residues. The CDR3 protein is CASSLAPGQGRTYEQYV. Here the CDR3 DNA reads TGTGCCAGCAGCTTGGCCCCGGGACAGGGGAGAACCTACGAGCAGTACGTC.